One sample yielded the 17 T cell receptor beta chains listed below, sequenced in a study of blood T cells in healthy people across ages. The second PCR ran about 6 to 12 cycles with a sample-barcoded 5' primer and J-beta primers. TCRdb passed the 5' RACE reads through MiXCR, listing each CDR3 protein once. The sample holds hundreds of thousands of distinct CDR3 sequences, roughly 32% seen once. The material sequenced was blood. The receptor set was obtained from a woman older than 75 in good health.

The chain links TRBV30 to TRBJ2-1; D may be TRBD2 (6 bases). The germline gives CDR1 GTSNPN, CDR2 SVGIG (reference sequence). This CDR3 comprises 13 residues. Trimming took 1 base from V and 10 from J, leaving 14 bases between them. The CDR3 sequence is CAWSGGLGGEQFF. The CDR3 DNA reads TGTGCCTGGAGTGGGGGACTGGGTGGGGAGCAGTTCTTC.

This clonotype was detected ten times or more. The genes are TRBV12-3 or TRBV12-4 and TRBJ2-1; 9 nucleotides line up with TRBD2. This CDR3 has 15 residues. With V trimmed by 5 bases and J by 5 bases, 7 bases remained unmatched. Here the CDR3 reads CASSLASGGHNEQFF. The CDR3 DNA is TGTGCCAGCAGTCTCGCCAGCGGGGGGCACAATGAGCAGTTCTTC.

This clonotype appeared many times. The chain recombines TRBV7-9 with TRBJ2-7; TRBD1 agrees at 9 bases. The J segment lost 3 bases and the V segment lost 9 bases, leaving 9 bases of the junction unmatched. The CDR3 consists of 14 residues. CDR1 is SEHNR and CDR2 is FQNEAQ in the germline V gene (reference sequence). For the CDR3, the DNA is TGTGCCAGTTCCAGCTCGGACAGGGGCTACGAGCAGTACTTC. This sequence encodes CASSSSDRGYEQYF.

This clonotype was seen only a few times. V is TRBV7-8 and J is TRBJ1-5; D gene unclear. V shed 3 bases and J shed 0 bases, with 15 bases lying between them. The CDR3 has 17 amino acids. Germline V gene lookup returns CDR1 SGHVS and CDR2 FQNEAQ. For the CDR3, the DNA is TGTGCCAGCAGCTTTTCCTCGAGTGTCGGTAGCAATCAGCCCCAGCATTTT. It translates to CASSFSSSVGSNQPQHF.

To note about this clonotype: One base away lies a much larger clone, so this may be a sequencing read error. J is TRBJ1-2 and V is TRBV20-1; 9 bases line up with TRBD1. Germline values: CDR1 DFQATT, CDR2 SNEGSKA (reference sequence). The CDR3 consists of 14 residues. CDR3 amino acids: CSARVPQGARGCTF. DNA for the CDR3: TGCAGTGCTAGAGTACCACAGGGGGCGCGAGGCTGCACCTTC.

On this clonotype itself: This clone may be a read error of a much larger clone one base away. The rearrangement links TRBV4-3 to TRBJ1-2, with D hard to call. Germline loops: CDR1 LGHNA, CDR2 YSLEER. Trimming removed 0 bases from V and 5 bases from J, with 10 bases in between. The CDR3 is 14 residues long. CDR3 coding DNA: TGCGCCAGCAGCCAAGAGATCTACGGGTATGGCTACACCTTC. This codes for CASSQEIYGYGYTF.

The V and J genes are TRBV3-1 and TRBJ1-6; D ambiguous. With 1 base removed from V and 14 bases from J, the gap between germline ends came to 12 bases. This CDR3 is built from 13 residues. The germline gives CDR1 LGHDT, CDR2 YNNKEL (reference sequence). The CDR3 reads CASSQVSGWALHF. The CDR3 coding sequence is TGTGCCAGCAGCCAAGTTTCCGGGTGGGCCCTCCACTTT.

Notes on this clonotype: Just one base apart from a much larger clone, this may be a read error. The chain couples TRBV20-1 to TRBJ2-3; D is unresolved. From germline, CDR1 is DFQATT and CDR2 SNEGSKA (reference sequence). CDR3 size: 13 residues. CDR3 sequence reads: CSAPESGPDTRYF. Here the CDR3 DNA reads TGCAGTGCCCCAGAGAGTGGGCCAGATACGCGGTATTTT.

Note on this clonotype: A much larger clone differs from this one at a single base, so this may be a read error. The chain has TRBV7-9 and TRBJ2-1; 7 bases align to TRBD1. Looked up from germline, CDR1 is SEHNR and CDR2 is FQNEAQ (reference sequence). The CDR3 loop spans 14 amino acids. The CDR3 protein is CAGSLVGQDNEQFF. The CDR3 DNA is TGTGCCGGCAGCTTAGTCGGACAGGACAATGAGCAGTTCTTC.

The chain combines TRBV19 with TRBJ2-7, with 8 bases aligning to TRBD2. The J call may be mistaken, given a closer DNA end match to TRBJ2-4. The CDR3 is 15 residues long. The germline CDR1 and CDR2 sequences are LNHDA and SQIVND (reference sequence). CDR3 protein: CASSAPGGAGNIQYF. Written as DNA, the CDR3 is TGTGCCAGTAGTGCCCCCGGGGGGGCGGGGAACATTCAGTACTTC.

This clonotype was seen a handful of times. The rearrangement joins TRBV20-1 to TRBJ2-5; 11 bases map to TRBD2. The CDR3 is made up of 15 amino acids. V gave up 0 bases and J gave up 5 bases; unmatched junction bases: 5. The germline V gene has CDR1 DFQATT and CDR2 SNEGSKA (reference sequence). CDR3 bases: TGCAGTGCTAGAGAGGTAGCGGGGGGGCTCGAGACCCAGTACTTC. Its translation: CSAREVAGGLETQYF.

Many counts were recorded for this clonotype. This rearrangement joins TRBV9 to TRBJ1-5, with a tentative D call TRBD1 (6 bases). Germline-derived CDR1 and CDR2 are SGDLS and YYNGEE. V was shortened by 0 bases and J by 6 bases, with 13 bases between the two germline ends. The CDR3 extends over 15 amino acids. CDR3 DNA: TGTGCCAGCAGCGTAGACGTTGGAGGGGGTCAGCCCCAGCATTTT. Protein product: CASSVDVGGGQPQHF.

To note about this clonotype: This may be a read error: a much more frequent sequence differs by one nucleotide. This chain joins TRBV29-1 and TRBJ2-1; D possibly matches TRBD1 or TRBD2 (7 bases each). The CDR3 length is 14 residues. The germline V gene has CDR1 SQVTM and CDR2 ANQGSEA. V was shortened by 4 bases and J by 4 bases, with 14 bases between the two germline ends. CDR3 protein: CSVGSGTAYNEQFF. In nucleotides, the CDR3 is TGCAGCGTTGGGAGCGGGACAGCGTACAATGAGCAGTTCTTC.

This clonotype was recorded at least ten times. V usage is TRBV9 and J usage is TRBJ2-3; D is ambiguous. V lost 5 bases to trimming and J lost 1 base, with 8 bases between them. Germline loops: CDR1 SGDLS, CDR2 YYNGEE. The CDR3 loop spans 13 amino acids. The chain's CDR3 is CASRQSGTDTQYF. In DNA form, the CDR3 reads TGTGCCAGCAGGCAAAGCGGCACAGATACGCAGTATTTT.

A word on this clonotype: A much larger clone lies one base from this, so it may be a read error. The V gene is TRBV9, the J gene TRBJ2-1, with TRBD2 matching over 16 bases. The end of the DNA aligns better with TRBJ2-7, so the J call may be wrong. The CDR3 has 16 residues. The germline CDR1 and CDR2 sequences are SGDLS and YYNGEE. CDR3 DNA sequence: TGTGCCAGCAGCGTGGGACTAGCGGGGGGGCAAAATGAGCAGTACTTC. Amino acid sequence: CASSVGLAGGQNEQYF.

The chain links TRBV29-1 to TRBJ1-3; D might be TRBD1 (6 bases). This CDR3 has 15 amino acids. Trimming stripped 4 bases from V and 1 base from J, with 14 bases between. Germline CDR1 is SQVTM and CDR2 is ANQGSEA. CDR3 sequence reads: CSVVDSLRSGNTIYF. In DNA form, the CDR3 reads TGCAGCGTTGTGGACAGCCTTAGGTCTGGAAACACCATATATTTT.

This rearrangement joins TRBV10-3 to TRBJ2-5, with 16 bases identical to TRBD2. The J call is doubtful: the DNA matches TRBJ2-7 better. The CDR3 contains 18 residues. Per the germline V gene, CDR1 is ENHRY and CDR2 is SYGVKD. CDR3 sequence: CAISMGLAGGPSRTEQYF. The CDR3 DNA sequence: TGTGCCATCAGTATGGGACTAGCGGGAGGGCCGTCAAGGACCGAGCAGTACTTC.